This TCR beta chain was identified in a study of breast tumors, draining lymph nodes, adjacent tissues. From the multiplex PCR reads, TCRdb called clonotypes with MiXCR, one entry per CDR3 protein. The sample has fewer than 200,000 distinct CDR3 sequences; approximately 30% are singletons. Study conclusions and caveats: Most tumor T cells seemingly derive from lymph node, then expand in tumor. Tumor repertoires ranked between lymph nodes and nontumor tissue in diversity, with V and J gene preferences. Luminal-like breast cancer showed significantly higher tumor–nontumor repertoire similarity than basal-like. That most tumor T cells come from lymph nodes remained unproven.

CDR1 is ENHRY, CDR2 SYGVKD, per germline. V was shortened by 2 bases and J by 0 bases, with 20 bases between the two germline ends. The CDR3 length is 19 residues. Axillary draining lymph nodes of breast cancer patients supplied the node samples. Comment on this clonotype: Antigen specificity is unknown.

The chain recombines TRBV10-3 with TRBJ2-1; no reliable D call. The receptor was isolated from a female donor with breast cancer. Some clones in this sample may be carry-over from other donors' samples. Sequencing was carried out using axillary lymph node tissue. The CDR3 DNA reads TGTGCCATCAGTGAGGGCAGCCCCTTCCCACTGTGCTCCTACAATGAGCAGTTCTTC. Its protein product is CAISEGSPFPLCSYNEQFF.